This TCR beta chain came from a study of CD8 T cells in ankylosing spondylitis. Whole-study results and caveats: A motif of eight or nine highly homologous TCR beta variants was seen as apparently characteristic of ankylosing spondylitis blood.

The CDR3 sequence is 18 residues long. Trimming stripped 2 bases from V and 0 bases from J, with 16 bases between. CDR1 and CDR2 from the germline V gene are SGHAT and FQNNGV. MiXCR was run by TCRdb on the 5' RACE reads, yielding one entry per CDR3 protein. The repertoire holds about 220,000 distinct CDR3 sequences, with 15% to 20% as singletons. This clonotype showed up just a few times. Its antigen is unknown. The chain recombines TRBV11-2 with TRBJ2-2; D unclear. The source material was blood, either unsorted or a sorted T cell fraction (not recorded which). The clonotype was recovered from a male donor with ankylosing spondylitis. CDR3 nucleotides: TGTGCCAGCAGCTTAAAGACGGCTGGCGTCGCGAACACCGGGGAGCTGTTTTTT. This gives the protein CASSLKTAGVANTGELFF.